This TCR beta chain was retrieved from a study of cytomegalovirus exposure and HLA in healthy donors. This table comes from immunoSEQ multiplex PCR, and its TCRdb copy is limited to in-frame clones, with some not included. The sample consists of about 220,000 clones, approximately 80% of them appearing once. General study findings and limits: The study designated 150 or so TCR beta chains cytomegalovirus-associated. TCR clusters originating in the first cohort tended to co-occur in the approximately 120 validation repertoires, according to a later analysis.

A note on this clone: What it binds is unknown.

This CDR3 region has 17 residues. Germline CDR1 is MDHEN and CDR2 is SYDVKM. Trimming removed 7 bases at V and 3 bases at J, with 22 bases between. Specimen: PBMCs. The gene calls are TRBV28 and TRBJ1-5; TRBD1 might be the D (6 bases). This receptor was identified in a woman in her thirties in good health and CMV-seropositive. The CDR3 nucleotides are TGTGCCAGCAAACCCAAGGACAGATACAAACCCAATCAGCCCCAGCATTTT. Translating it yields CASKPKDRYKPNQPQHF.